This entry is about one TCR beta chain. What this receptor recognizes is not known. No base quality values were provided; no much bigger clone lies one nucleotide off. The trial excluded patients who had a history of autoimmune disease or were on systemic immunosuppression. In every dose cohort, peripheral blood was drawn for TCR sequencing at baseline, cycle 4 day 1, and cycle 7 day 1. Samples were obtained from an open-label, multicenter, first-in-human phase I dose-escalation trial of ivuxolimab. The trial enrolled adults with locally advanced or metastatic head and neck squamous cell, hepatocellular, melanoma or renal cell carcinoma. Before TCR sequencing, CD4+ T cells and CD8+ T cells were sorted from peripheral blood as separate populations. The data are from a study of OX40 agonist ivuxolimab in advanced cancers. Background on the whole study: Ivuxolimab, which targeted the costimulatory receptor OX40 (CD134), was an agonistic, fully human IgG2 monoclonal antibody. The dose-escalation cohort was approximately 83% male with a mean age of approximately 60 years, ranging from roughly 23 to 80. Partial responses were achieved by three dose-escalation patients, of whom one had hepatocellular carcinoma and two had cutaneous melanoma. Among the roughly 54 dose-escalation patients, roughly 20 had hepatocellular carcinoma, around 15 melanoma, 9 renal cell carcinoma and 9 head and neck cancer. Prior anti-PD-1, anti-PD-L1 or anti-CTLA-4 therapy was permitted, and 40% to 50% of dose-escalation patients had received checkpoint inhibitors. The purpose of peripheral TCRbeta sequencing was to test whether ivuxolimab changed TCR sequence diversity and led to clonal T-cell expansion. Intravenous ivuxolimab was administered to patients every 2 weeks at six dose levels: 0.01, 0.1, 0.3, 1.5, 3 and 10 mg/kg. The monotherapy dose-escalation portion (N = 52 patients) of the phase I ivuxolimab trial is reported in the paper. The full study reports these points: Low levels of normalized T-cell clonal expansion were also seen in some patients who did not respond. The antigen specificity of the peripheral T cells that underwent clonal expansion was not determined. Clonal expansion of both CD4+ and CD8+ blood T cells was observed from baseline to week 6 at doses 0.1 to 3.0 mg/kg. After ivuxolimab, more expanded clones were found on average in CD8+ T cells than in CD4+ T cells. Partial responders in the 0.1-3.0 mg/kg groups had among the lowest normalized peripheral clonal expansion, especially among CD8+ T cells.

Trimming takes 0 bases from V and 4 bases from J, and the germline ends sit 13 bases apart. CDR1 is given as SGHTA and CDR2 as FQGNSA, both from the germline V gene. The CDR3 spans 15 residues, from the cysteine through the phenylalanine. Only the CDR3 part of the read is kept: 45 bases, read in frame from the first base. For sequencing of the TCRbeta CDR3 region, genomic DNA was extracted from the sorted cells. The immunoSEQ Assay was used for sequencing of TCRbeta CDR3 regions. The clones in this table, taken by TCRdb from immuneACCESS, are in-frame only. Not every clone is retained; where verified, under half of the shortfall comes from an unresolved V gene, and the cause of the rest is unknown. The sample includes roughly 48,000 clones, with roughly 80% observed a single time. The ten top clones hold 0.9% to 1.2% of the sample.

This receptor was obtained from an adult with an advanced solid tumor such as melanoma, head and neck, liver or kidney cancer. The rearranged chain carries TRBV7-2 and TRBJ2-7; no D gene is confidently identified. This specimen was CD4+ or CD8+ T cells sorted from blood, taken in a trial of the OX40 agonist ivuxolimab. The CDR3 has the sequence CASSLALKRAYEQYF. The DNA is as follows: TGTGCCAGCAGCTTAGCGCTAAAGCGCGCGTACGAGCAGTACTTC.